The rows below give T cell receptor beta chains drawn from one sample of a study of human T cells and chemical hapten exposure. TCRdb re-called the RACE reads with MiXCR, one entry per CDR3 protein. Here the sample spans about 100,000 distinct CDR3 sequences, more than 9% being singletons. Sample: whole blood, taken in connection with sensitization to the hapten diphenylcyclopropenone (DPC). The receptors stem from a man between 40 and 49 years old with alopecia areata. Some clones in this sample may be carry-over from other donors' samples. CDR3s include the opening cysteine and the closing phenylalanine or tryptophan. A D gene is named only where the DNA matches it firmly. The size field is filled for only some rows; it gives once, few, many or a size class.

TGTGCCAGCAGCTTAATGGGGGGGGGCCCTGGGGCCAACGTCCTGACTTTC CASSLMGGGPGANVLTF TRBV7-3 . . TRBJ2-6 17
TGTGCCAGCAGCTTAGATGGCGGCGGCAATCAGCCCCAGCATTTT CASSLDGGGNQPQHF TRBV7-9 . many TRBJ1-5 15
TGCGCCAGCAGCCAAGATTACGGAGAGAACTATGGCTACACCTTC CASSQDYGENYGYTF TRBV4-3 . few TRBJ1-2 15
TGTGCCACCAGTCATAGAAAAGGAACTGAAGCTTTCTTT CATSHRKGTEAFF TRBV24-1 . many TRBJ1-1 13
TGCAGCGTTGAATCGGACAAAAACATTCAGTACTTC CSVESDKNIQYF TRBV29-1 . medium-sized TRBJ2-4 12
TGTGCCAGCAGTTACACGACAGGCTCTGGAAACACCATATATTTT CASSYTTGSGNTIYF TRBV6-5 . few TRBJ1-3 15
TGTGCCACCAGTGATATGGTATATGGCTACACCTTC CATSDMVYGYTF TRBV24-1 . many TRBJ1-2 12
TGCAGCGTTCGACCCGAAGATCGGGCTAGCTCCCAGTGGAGTACGCAGTATTTT CSVRPEDRASSQWSTQYF TRBV29-1 . few TRBJ2-3 18
TGTGCCAGTAGGTCAGGGCGAAACACCGGGGAGCTGTTTTTT CASRSGRNTGELFF TRBV19 . few TRBJ2-2 14
TGTGCCAGCAGCCTAGGACAGCAGAACACCGGGGAGCTGTTTTTT CASSLGQQNTGELFF TRBV5-4 . many TRBJ2-2 15
TGTGCCAGCAGCCAGGCCCCGGGACAGGGGGCTCGGACAGATACGCAGTATTTT CASSQAPGQGARTDTQYF TRBV7-2 TRBD1 . TRBJ2-3 18
TGCAGTGCTTTACTCCGTAGGAGCTCCTACGAGCAGTACTTC CSALLRRSSYEQYF TRBV20-1 . . TRBJ2-7 14
TGTGCCAGCAGTCCCGGGACAGGGGGGCTTTATAGCAATCAGCCCCAGCATTTT CASSPGTGGLYSNQPQHF TRBV12-3/TRBV12-4 TRBD1 . TRBJ1-5 18
TGTGCCAGCAGCTTAGATACGAACACTGAAGCTTTCTTT CASSLDTNTEAFF TRBV13 . . TRBJ1-1 13
TGTGCCAGTAGTATAAGTCTACGGGGCACAGATACGCAGTATTTT CASSISLRGTDTQYF TRBV19 . few TRBJ2-3 15
TGTGCCAGCAGTTTCCAACGCCAGCCCCAGCATTTT CASSFQRQPQHF TRBV12-3/TRBV12-4 . few TRBJ1-5 12
TGTGCCAGCAGCGTAGCGTCCGGGGGGCCCACCGGGGAGCTGTTTTTT CASSVASGGPTGELFF TRBV9 . . TRBJ2-2 16
TGTGCCAGCAGTTTAGAGGGGTGGCACACCGGGGAGCTGTTTTTT CASSLEGWHTGELFF TRBV12-3/TRBV12-4 . few TRBJ2-2 15
TGTGCCAGCAGTTTAATCCCCCTCAGCCTGGCGAATGAAGCTTTCTTT CASSLIPLSLANEAFF TRBV28 . . TRBJ1-1 16
TGTGCCAGCAGCCAAGCAGGGGATCGGTATGGCTACACCTTC CASSQAGDRYGYTF TRBV3-2 . . TRBJ1-2 14
TGTGCCAGCAGCTTCACAACCGGGGTGGGCGGGGATCTGTTTTTT CASSFTTGVGGDLFF TRBV11-2 . . TRBJ2-2 15
TGTGCCAGCAGTACCGGGACAGGGAAGTACTTC CASSTGTGKYF TRBV6-6 TRBD1 . TRBJ2-7 11
TGTGCCAGCAGTGAAGCGGGAGGTGCCACCGGGGAGCTGTTTTTT CASSEAGGATGELFF TRBV6-1 . few TRBJ2-2 15
TGTGCCAGCAGCCAAGGCCATCCGAACACCGGGGAGCTGTTTTTT CASSQGHPNTGELFF TRBV3-1 . few TRBJ2-2 15
TGTGCCAGCAGTTACTCGACTAGCGGGAATCAGCCAGATACGCAGTATTTT CASSYSTSGNQPDTQYF TRBV6-2/TRBV6-3 TRBD2 few TRBJ2-3 17
TGCAGTGTCGAAGACAGGGGCCACGAGCAGTACTTC CSVEDRGHEQYF TRBV20-1 TRBD1 . TRBJ2-7 12
TGTGCCAGCAGTGCCGGGGAGTCTCAGCCCCAGCATTTT CASSAGESQPQHF TRBV6-2/TRBV6-3 . many TRBJ1-5 13
TGTGCCAGCAGCATACAGGGACTGAACACTGAAGCTTTCTTT CASSIQGLNTEAFF TRBV7-2 . few TRBJ1-1 14
TGTGCCAGCAGCCTGGGCAGCGGCATGAACACTGAAGCTTTCTTT CASSLGSGMNTEAFF TRBV5-4 . few TRBJ1-1 15
TGTGCCAGCAGTGAGGCTCGCAGGGGCTATGGCTACACCTTC CASSEARRGYGYTF TRBV25-1 . many TRBJ1-2 14
TGTGCCAGCACCTTACTGCCAATGGGGGTCACAGATACGCAGTATTTT CASTLLPMGVTDTQYF TRBV6-2/TRBV6-3 . few TRBJ2-3 16
TGCGCCAGCAGCCAAGATGGAGGGGATCAGCCCCAGCATTTT CASSQDGGDQPQHF TRBV4-1 . . TRBJ1-5 14
TGCAGTGCTAGAGAGGCGAGCACAGATACGCAGTATTTT CSAREASTDTQYF TRBV20-1 . many TRBJ2-3 13
TGTGCCAGCAGTTACTCGAAAGTGGGGAACACCGGGGAGCTGTTTTTT CASSYSKVGNTGELFF TRBV6-5 . . TRBJ2-2 16
TGTGCCAGCAAGAGGGGGGGTGGCACTGAAGCTTTCTTT CASKRGGGTEAFF TRBV25-1 . many TRBJ1-1 13
TGTGCCAGCTCACCACTAATCAGGACAGAGACTAGCACAGATACGCAGTATTTT CASSPLIRTETSTDTQYF TRBV18 . few TRBJ2-3 18
TGTGCCAGCAGCTTTACAAAGGGCTACACCTTC CASSFTKGYTF TRBV5-8 . few TRBJ1-2 11
TGCAGTGCTGAACTAGCGCCCCCCTACAATGAGCAGTTCTTC CSAELAPPYNEQFF TRBV20-1 TRBD2 . TRBJ2-1 14
TGCAGCGGAAAAGGGGGGAGCTCCCACGAGCAGTACTTC CSGKGGSSHEQYF TRBV29-1 . few TRBJ2-7 13
TGTGCCAGCAGCTCCGGACTAGCGACAGATACGCAGTATTTT CASSSGLATDTQYF TRBV5-4 TRBD2 few TRBJ2-3 14
TGTGCCAGCAGCAAAAGGGAGGGCAGGGGGCCTCCTGAAGCTTTCTTT CASSKREGRGPPEAFF TRBV21-1 . many TRBJ1-1 16
TGTGCCAGCACCTTGGAGGGGGTCATCGAGACCCAGTACTTC CASTLEGVIETQYF TRBV7-2 . . TRBJ2-5 14
TGTGCCAGCAGCTTAGATGAGACTAAATACACAGATACGCAGTATTTT CASSLDETKYTDTQYF TRBV7-2 . . TRBJ2-3 16
TGTGCCAGCAGTTTCCCCGTTCCAGGGGCGCGTCAGCCCCAGCATTTT CASSFPVPGARQPQHF TRBV28 . many TRBJ1-5 16
TGTGCCAGCAGCTTCGGTACAGGGGGGAAAGAGACCCAGTACTTC CASSFGTGGKETQYF TRBV11-3 TRBD1 few TRBJ2-5 15
TGCGCCAGCAGCTTGGTCCGGGGTAGAATTAACACTGAAGCTTTCTTT CASSLVRGRINTEAFF TRBV5-1 . . TRBJ1-1 16
TGCAGCGCCGGTTCGTCGGGACAGGATGGCTACACCTTC CSAGSSGQDGYTF TRBV29-1 TRBD1 many TRBJ1-2 13
TGTGCCAGCAGTTACGTCGCGGACATTCAGTACTTC CASSYVADIQYF TRBV6-6 . . TRBJ2-4 12
TGTGCCAGCAGTTTGACAGGGAGAGAGGCCCAGTACTTC CASSLTGREAQYF TRBV12-3/TRBV12-4 TRBD1 few TRBJ2-5 13
TGTGCCAGCAGTACCCCAGGGCCCTCCCACGAGCAGTACTTC CASSTPGPSHEQYF TRBV25-1 . few TRBJ2-7 14
TGTGCCAGCAGCCAAGCCCCGGCGGGTGGTGAAAAACTGTTTTTT CASSQAPAGGEKLFF TRBV3-1 . many TRBJ1-4 15
TGCAGTGCTGGGAGGACAGGGGTTCTCAATCAGCCCCAGCATTTT CSAGRTGVLNQPQHF TRBV20-1 TRBD1 many TRBJ1-5 15
TGCGCCAGCAGCCTCCTATTAAGGGGGCCCAAGGGACAGGGGCCGAAGACCCAGTACTTC CASSLLLRGPKGQGPKTQYF TRBV4-1 TRBD1 few TRBJ2-5 20